The clone carrying this TCR beta chain was seen just once. The data were obtained in a study of blood T cell repertoires in COVID-19. In the authors' workflow: Estimates of nucleated cell counts were drawn from the amplification of reference gene primers. TCRdb keeps only in-frame clones here, not all; method: immunoSEQ multiplex PCR. That table supplies the V and J calls and clone size; D and trimming were determined from the DNA. In the table there are fewer than 250,000 clones, about 86% of which are singletons. Categorization into cohorts depended on clinical history that participants reported. Looked up from germline, CDR1 is SGHAT and CDR2 is FQNNGV. The V end was cut by 0 bases, the J end by 8 bases, with 10 bases between. The CDR3 is 13 residues long.

The source material was PBMCs or T cells enriched from blood (not recorded which). The chain has TRBV11-2 and TRBJ1-2, with D unclear. The TCR originated in a woman aged 40 to 50 with acute COVID-19. The CDR3 is CASSLEGEVGYTF. The DNA for the CDR3 is TGTGCCAGCAGCTTAGAGGGAGAGGTCGGCTACACCTTC.